A single sample is the source of the 7 T cell receptor beta chains below, sequenced in a study of blood T cell repertoires in COVID-19. Data came from immunoSEQ multiplex PCR; TCRdb stores just in-frame clones and leaves some out. The data contain more than 95,000 clones, about 85% of them singletons. Specimen: peripheral blood. These receptor sequences come from a man older than 75 with active or convalescent COVID-19.

V is TRBV5-8 and J is TRBJ1-2; 9 positions match TRBD1. J gave up 2 bases and V 4 bases, and 12 bases lay outside the gene matches. Germline loops: CDR1 SGHTS, CDR2 YDEGEE. This CDR3 spans 17 amino acids. CDR3 coding DNA: TGTGCCAGCAGCCTGAGGACAGGGGTTATCGCCAACTATGGCTACACCTTC. Its translation: CASSLRTGVIANYGYTF.

This clone has only a few counts. The rearrangement uses TRBV18 and TRBJ1-2; 7 bases match TRBD1. Germline trimming cut 3 bases from V and 5 bases from J; bases unmatched to any gene: 12. The V gene's germline CDR1 is KGHSH and CDR2 LQKENI. The CDR3 runs 16 residues. The CDR3 DNA is TGTGCCAGCTCACCCTATTCGGAAGGGGGCCTTTATGGCTACACCTTC. Encoded protein: CASSPYSEGGLYGYTF.

A word on this clone: The sample carries other DNA sequences with the same CDR3. This chain uses TRBV16 with TRBJ1-1, with 7 positions matching TRBD1. The CDR3 runs to 15 residues. V trimming: 0 bases; J trimming: 0 bases; junction bases outside the gene matches: 1. Germline lookup yields CDR1 KGHSY and CDR2 FQNENV. This CDR3 reads CASSQSGTVNTEAFF. CDR3 bases: TGTGCCAGCAGCCAATCCGGGACAGTGAACACTGAAGCTTTCTTT.

This clone was recorded once. The J gene is TRBJ1-2, the V gene TRBV19, with unresolved D. The CDR3 runs to 14 residues. Germline CDR1 is LNHDA and CDR2 is SQIVND (reference sequence). The germline V and J ends were trimmed by 2 bases and 6 bases, with 13 bases remaining between them. The CDR3, as DNA: TGTGCCAGTAGTATATCCCGGGGAACCAATGGCTACACCTTC. Translation gives CASSISRGTNGYTF. The full variable domain, with the rest looked up from reference TRBV19 and TRBJ1-2, is DGGITQSPKYLFRKEGQNVTLSCEQNLNHDAMYWYRQDPGQGLRLIYYSQIVNDFQKGDIAEGYSVSREKKESFPLTVTSAQKNPTAFYLCASSISRGTNGYTFGSGTRLTVV.

CDR3 nucleotide sequence: TGTGCCAGCAGCTTAGCTGCAACTAATGAAAAACTGTTTTTT. Translation: CASSLAATNEKLFF. This chain connects TRBV5-4 to TRBJ1-4; no firm D call. Germline V gene data show CDR1 as SGHNT and CDR2 as YYREEE (reference sequence). V was clipped by 2 bases and J by 0 bases, with 5 bases between them. The CDR3 is 14 residues long.

CDR3 sequence: CASKGRGGWDQPQHF. CDR3 nucleotide sequence: TGTGCCAGCAAGGGAAGGGGAGGATGGGATCAGCCCCAGCATTTT. This chain connects TRBV2 to TRBJ1-5, with D possibly being TRBD1 (5 bases). The ends were cut back, 7 bases at V and 5 bases at J, with 18 bases in the middle. CDR3 length equals 15 residues. The germline gives CDR1 SNHLY, CDR2 FYNNEI.

The rearrangement uses TRBV10-3 and TRBJ1-6; D remains unclear. This CDR3 contains 13 residues. Trimming took off 3 bases at V and 13 bases at J, with 13 bases between the two ends. Per the germline V gene, CDR1 is ENHRY and CDR2 is SYGVKD. As DNA, the CDR3 is TGTGCCATCAGTGATGTAAGGGAGCCGCCCCTCCACTTT. As protein: CAISDVREPPLHF.